This TCR beta chain was found in a study of T cells in Graves' hyperthyroidism and ophthalmopathy. Overall study results and limits: The authors' 13 V-J model separated ophthalmopathy from stable hyperthyroidism. The model identified upcoming ophthalmopathy a median around 6 months ahead of onset. Most clonotypes that expanded in the thyroid above 0.001 also showed up in blood.

In the case of this clonotype: As yet, its antigen is unknown.

Amplified TCR beta CDR3 regions came from RNA transcripts. First-round RT-PCR targeting the TCR CDR3 was performed with the HTBI primer set. Via MiXCR, TCRdb re-called the multiplex PCR reads, giving one row per CDR3 protein. The sample lists 550,000 to 700,000 distinct CDR3 sequences, about half occurring once. This TCR was recovered from an adult woman with Graves' disease, either hyperthyroidism or ophthalmopathy (not recorded which). The sample comprised peripheral blood or thyroid tissue (not recorded which).

The chain's CDR3 is CASSPPGGGMNEQFF. DNA for the CDR3: TGTGCCAGCAGCCCACCCGGTGGAGGGATGAATGAGCAGTTCTTC. This sequence joins TRBV7-3 and TRBJ2-1; D perhaps matches TRBD2 (6 bases). The CDR3 is 15 residues long. CDR1 is SGHTA and CDR2 is FQGTGA in the germline V gene. Trimming pared 5 bases from V and 7 bases from J, leaving 18 bases between.